These 19 T cell receptor beta chains share one sample of origin, sequenced in a study of prognosis after radiotherapy for stage I lung cancer. Genomic DNA was the source, and TCR beta CDR3 was amplified from it by two-round multiplex PCR. The use of primers specific to each TRBV and TRBJ gene characterized first-round PCR. TCRdb reanalysed the multiplex PCR reads using MiXCR and keeps one entry per CDR3 protein. This sample has 13,000 to 15,000 distinct CDR3 sequences; around three fifths occur once, and the top ten carry 26%. The sample in question was PBMCs, obtained before or after stereotactic body radiation therapy (not recorded which). The receptors were gathered from a donor over 45 with non-small cell lung cancer.

The V and J genes are TRBV30 and TRBJ2-7; the D call may be TRBD1 or TRBD2 (5 bases each). V dropped 0 bases and J dropped 6 bases, with 12 bases sitting between them. The CDR3 is made up of 13 amino acids. The germline gives CDR1 GTSNPN, CDR2 SVGIG (reference sequence). CDR3: CAWSVGLAGEQYF. Written as DNA, the CDR3 is TGTGCCTGGAGTGTGGGGCTAGCTGGCGAGCAGTACTTC. Looking up the rest from reference TRBV30 and TRBJ2-7 gives the full variable domain: SQTIHQWPATLVQPVGSPLSLECTVEGTSNPNLYWYRQAAGRGLQLLFYSVGIGQISSEVPQNLSASRPQDRQFILSSKKLLLSDSGFYLCAWSVGLAGEQYFGPGTRLTVT.

V and J are TRBV11-2 and TRBJ1-2, with 9 positions matching TRBD1. Germline loops: CDR1 SGHAT, CDR2 FQNNGV. CDR3 length: 17 residues. The junction had 18 bases not matched to a gene; V was cut back by 5 bases and J by 8 bases. Here the CDR3 DNA reads TGTGCCAGCAGCCACTACCACCAGGGACAGGGAGGTCGGGGCTACACCTTC. Its translation: CASSHYHQGQGGRGYTF.

The V gene is TRBV4-1, the J gene TRBJ2-7; D perhaps matches TRBD2 (6 bases). The CDR3 is made up of 13 amino acids. Looked up from germline, CDR1 is MGHRA and CDR2 is YSYEKL. The V gene lost 4 bases and the J gene lost 1 base, with 8 bases spanning the gap. Here the CDR3 DNA reads TGCGCCAGCAGCCGGGACTTATCCTACGAGCAGTACTTC. Amino acids: CASSRDLSYEQYF.

The chain couples TRBV20-1 to TRBJ1-6, with a weak D call TRBD1 (6 bases). Per the germline V gene, CDR1 is DFQATT and CDR2 is SNEGSKA (reference sequence). Trimming stripped 0 bases from V and 6 bases from J, with 15 bases between. The length of the CDR3 is 16 residues. The CDR3 bases are TGCAGTGCTAGAGATCAAACAGGGAAACCTAATTCACCCCTCCACTTT. Translating gives CSARDQTGKPNSPLHF.

The chain uses TRBV19 and TRBJ2-7, with TRBD2 matching over 7 bases. V shed 5 bases, J shed 8 bases, and the junction held 9 bases outside the gene matches. CDR1 and CDR2 (germline): LNHDA, SQIVND (reference sequence). The CDR3 has 13 amino acids. The CDR3 loop reads CASSAGLESQQYF. The CDR3 DNA reads TGTGCCAGTAGTGCTGGACTAGAATCCCAGCAGTACTTC.

This chain joins TRBV11-3 and TRBJ1-2; 9 bases line up with TRBD1. V lost 4 bases, J lost 0 bases, and 12 bases stayed unmatched. CDR1 is SGHNT and CDR2 is YENEEA in the germline V gene. The CDR3 is made up of 18 amino acids. In DNA form, the CDR3 reads TGTGCCAGCAGCTCCTTAACGGGACAGGGTCGGCCTAACTATGGCTACACCTTC. It translates to CASSSLTGQGRPNYGYTF.

The V and J genes are TRBV27 and TRBJ1-1; unclear D gene. Per germline, CDR1 MNHEY and CDR2 SMNVEV (reference sequence). The V end was cut by 5 bases, the J end by 5 bases, with 18 bases between. The CDR3 is 15 residues long. The DNA for the CDR3 is TGTGCCAGCAGTCGATGGCCAGAAGGATGGACTGAAGCTTTCTTT. It encodes CASSRWPEGWTEAFF.

About this clonotype itself: Germline and junction disagree at one end, which may indicate a read error. The gene calls are TRBV20-1 and TRBJ2-1; possibly TRBD2 for D (5 bases). CDR3 length: 15 amino acids. Germline values: CDR1 DFQATT, CDR2 SNEGSKA (reference sequence). The CDR3 sequence is CSAVLHRGRYNEHFF. Here the CDR3 DNA reads TGCAGTGCCGTTTTGCATCGCGGGCGTTACAATGAGCATTTCTTC.

This chain links TRBV27 with TRBJ2-7; D call uncertain. CDR1 MNHEY and CDR2 SMNVEV come from the germline V gene (reference sequence). The CDR3 contains 12 residues. Between the trimmed V and J ends, which lost 6 bases and 13 bases, there was a span of 19 bases. The CDR3: CASSHSRSDHYF. The CDR3 DNA is TGTGCCAGCAGCCACTCGAGGTCCGATCATTACTTC.

The rearrangement links TRBV28 to TRBJ2-2; TRBD2 matches at 7 bases. The CDR3 loop spans 13 amino acids. Trimming took 5 bases from V and 6 from J; bases not matched to a gene: 3. In germline, CDR1 is MDHEN, CDR2 SYDVKM. CDR3 nucleotide sequence: TGTGCCAGCAGTCGGGGAGGGGCCGGGGAGCTGTTTTTT. This sequence encodes CASSRGGAGELFF.

J is TRBJ1-2 and V is TRBV28; no definite D call. Germline-derived CDR1 and CDR2 are MDHEN and SYDVKM. This CDR3 comprises 13 residues. Trimming pared 6 bases from V and 4 bases from J, leaving 12 bases between. The chain's CDR3 is CASSPRGAYGYTF. The CDR3 bases are TGTGCCAGCAGCCCGCGAGGCGCCTATGGCTACACCTTC.

V gene TRBV3-1 combines with J gene TRBJ2-7; 10 bases match TRBD1. J was trimmed by 6 bases and V by 4 bases; bases with no gene match: 6. The CDR3 is 14 amino acids. Germline values: CDR1 LGHDT, CDR2 YNNKEL (reference sequence). CDR3 DNA: TGTGCCAGCAGCCCTTACGGACAGGGGGGCGAGCAGTACTTC. Its protein product is CASSPYGQGGEQYF.

This clonotype was seen more than once but under ten times. This CDR3 reads CASSILGSGELFF. In DNA form, the CDR3 reads TGTGCCAGTAGTATCCTGGGGAGCGGGGAGCTGTTTTTT. The chain has TRBV19 and TRBJ2-2; possibly TRBD2 for D (5 bases). CDR1 is LNHDA and CDR2 is SQIVND in the germline V gene (reference sequence). V dropped 3 bases and J dropped 7 bases, with 9 bases sitting between them. CDR3 size: 13 residues.

To note about this clonotype: A read error is the likely source, as a far larger clone sits one nucleotide away. The chain combines TRBV6-9 with TRBJ2-7, with TRBD2 matching over 14 bases. Germline values: CDR1 MNHGY, CDR2 SVAAGI. The CDR3 extends over 15 amino acids. Here the CDR3 reads CSSSRGLAGAYEQYF. CDR3 nucleotide sequence: TGTTCCAGCAGCAGGGGACTAGCGGGAGCCTACGAGCAGTACTTC.

In this sample, this clonotype turned up many times. The rearrangement links TRBV13 to TRBJ2-7, with TRBD1 matching over 9 bases. The V gene end was trimmed by 4 bases and the J gene end by 2 bases; junction bases not matched to a gene: 6. This CDR3 has 15 amino acids. Germline-derived CDR1 and CDR2 are PRHDT and FYEKMQ (reference sequence). CDR3 in DNA: TGTGCCAGCAGCTCACGGACAGGGGCGACCTACGAGCAGTACTTC. This translates into CASSSRTGATYEQYF.

On this clonotype: A read error likely explains this, since a far larger clone differs by one base. This rearrangement joins TRBV11-3 to TRBJ2-2; 8 nucleotides agree with TRBD2. V lost 10 bases and J lost 2; bases outside the gene matches: 6. Germline V lookup: CDR1 SGHNT, CDR2 YENEEA. This CDR3 has 14 residues. The CDR3 sequence is CAMGIAGNTGELFF. CDR3 sequence (DNA): TGTGCCATGGGAATAGCGGGAAACACCGGGGAGCTGTTTTTT.

The chain is built from TRBV9 and TRBJ2-1; the D gene is possibly TRBD1 (5 bases). This CDR3 comprises 13 residues. V gave up 0 bases and J gave up 5 bases, with 6 bases separating them. Germline V gene lookup returns CDR1 SGDLS and CDR2 YYNGEE. In nucleotides, the CDR3 is TGTGCCAGCAGCGTAGGACAGAACAATGAGCAGTTCTTC. It encodes CASSVGQNNEQFF. The full variable domain, in which reference TRBV9 and TRBJ2-1 provide the parts outside the CDR3, is DSGVTQTPKHLITATGQRVTLRCSPRSGDLSVYWYQQSLDQGLQFLIQYYNGEERAKGNILERFSAQQFPDLHSELNLSSLELGDSALYFCASSVGQNNEQFFGPGTRLTVL.

The chain uses TRBV15 and TRBJ2-7; TRBD1 matches at 8 bases. Germline-derived CDR1 and CDR2 are LNHNV and YYDKDF (reference sequence). J gave up 3 bases and V 4 bases, and 2 bases lay outside the gene matches. The CDR3 sequence is 13 residues long. The DNA for the CDR3 is TGTGCCACCAGCACGGACAGGGACTACGAGCAGTACTTC. Its translation is CATSTDRDYEQYF.

Within the sample, this clonotype is medium-sized. V gene TRBV3-1 combines with J gene TRBJ2-7; TRBD1 might be the D (5 bases). CDR3 length equals 15 residues. Germline V lookup: CDR1 LGHDT, CDR2 YNNKEL (reference sequence). Trimming left V 4 bases short and J 4 bases short, with 17 bases between. CDR3 in amino acids: CASSPGQLLVYEQYF. The CDR3 bases are TGTGCCAGCAGCCCAGGGCAATTACTCGTATACGAGCAGTACTTC.